This T cell receptor beta chain was sequenced for a study of blood T cell repertoires in COVID-19. In the study overall: Material from acute and convalescent COVID-19 was sourced from the United States, Italy and Spain. Sources were T cells, B-cell-depleted T cells, or PBMCs; the material itself was cDNA or gDNA.

In the authors' workflow: Quantification of nucleated cells was approximated via reference gene primer amplification. Some clones are missing from TCRdb's copy, which holds only in-frame ones; the method was immunoSEQ multiplex PCR. For V, J and clone size, that table is used; D and trimming come from the DNA. The repertoire includes roughly 290,000 clones, 65% to 85% of them detected once, and approximately 14% sits in the top ten. Looked up from germline, CDR1 is MNHEY and CDR2 is SMNVEV (reference sequence). Trimming left V 7 bases short and J 4 bases short, with 17 bases between. The length of the CDR3 is 16 residues. Followed longitudinally, the Seattle patients had been enrolled during active infection.

The V call is TRBV27, the J call TRBJ2-6; maybe TRBD1 (6 bases). Sequencing used peripheral blood. The TCR comes from a person aged 65 to 85 with COVID-19, enrolled during active disease. CDR3 DNA sequence: TGTGCCAGCAAGCCCCTCCAGGGGACAGGGGCCAACGTCCTGACTTTC. Its protein is CASKPLQGTGANVLTF.